This T cell receptor (beta chain) was sequenced in a study of beta chain features in type 1 diabetes. Findings and limits, study-wide: The analysis here could not establish whether HLA type shapes TCRB rearrangement.

The authors reverse transcribed all of the isolated RNA, so sequencing captured expressed TCRB transcripts. Regulatory, naive and central memory T cell samples averaged roughly 3.8 million reads. The protocol was immunoSEQ multiplex PCR, while the TCRdb copy is restricted to in-frame clones and leaves out a portion. The sample contains under 950,000 clones, about a sixth of which appear only once. The CDR3 is made up of 13 amino acids. The V segment lost 11 bases and the J segment 1 base; nucleotides outside the gene matches: 4. In germline, CDR1 is SEHNR, CDR2 FQNEAQ (reference sequence). This clone was picked up many times. Antigen: not known.

The chain has TRBV7-9 and TRBJ2-3, with 9 bases identical to TRBD1. Material for sequencing was naive CD4+ T cells from blood. The clonotype comes from a woman aged 18-29 years in good health. The DNA for the CDR3 is TGTGCCGCCCGGGACAGGGGCACAGATACGCAGTATTTT. This sequence encodes CAARDRGTDTQYF. The variable domain in full, completed from reference TRBV7-9 and TRBJ2-3, reads DTGVSQNPRHKITKRGQNVTFRCDPISEHNRLYWYRQTLGQGPEFLTYFQNEAQLEKSRLLSDRFSAERPKGSFSTLEIQRTEQGDSAMYLCAARDRGTDTQYFGPGTRLTVL.